A selection of T cell receptor beta chains follows, all from one sample in a study of shared T cell receptors in the human thymus. TCRdb's copy holds only in-frame clones and misses some; the assay was immunoSEQ multiplex PCR. The sample includes approximately 760,000 clones, roughly 85% of them seen just once. These data are also associated with another study on human thymus T cells.

The material sequenced was thymocytes. The receptors were sampled from a girl under two years old with a congenital heart defect. CDR3s include the opening cysteine and the closing phenylalanine or tryptophan. The D gene is left open where the match is weak. Clone size is shown for a subset of rows, as once, few, many or a class of expanded clone.

j_call d_call clone_size v_call cdr3_aa cdr3_nt
TRBJ1-2 NA NA TRBV15 CATSREWDTRQRGYGYTF TGTGCCACCAGCAGAGAGTGGGACACCAGACAGCGAGGCTATGGCTACACCTTC
TRBJ2-1 TRBD2 NA TRBV27 CASSFHGWRGGHSRDEQFF TGTGCCAGCAGTTTTCATGGTTGGCGGGGGGGCCACAGTCGCGATGAGCAGTTCTTC
TRBJ1-5 TRBD1 NA TRBV7-9 CASSLFTLDREHSNQPQHF TGTGCCAGCAGCTTATTCACCCTCGACAGGGAACATAGCAATCAGCCCCAGCATTTT
TRBJ1-2 TRBD1 NA TRBV6-5 CASSPGTGTNYGYTF TGTGCCAGCAGCCCCGGGACAGGGACTAACTATGGCTACACCTTC
TRBJ2-7 TRBD1 NA TRBV2 CATRPRGLTYEQYF TGTGCCACTCGCCCGAGGGGGCTTACCTACGAGCAGTACTTC
TRBJ1-6 NA NA TRBV6-1 CASSEFAYLGPQNSPLHF TGTGCCAGCAGTGAATTCGCCTACTTGGGGCCACAAAACTCACCCCTCCACTTT
TRBJ2-7 NA NA TRBV2 CASSDDGGSSYEQYF TGTGCCAGCAGTGATGATGGGGGGAGCTCCTACGAGCAGTACTTC
TRBJ1-1 NA NA TRBV2 CASSEVVSKNTEAFF TGTGCCAGCAGTGAGGTCGTTAGCAAGAACACTGAAGCTTTCTTT
TRBJ2-5 NA NA TRBV12-5 CASGLDSIEETQYF TGTGCTAGTGGGCTGGACAGCATCGAAGAGACCCAGTACTTC
TRBJ2-2 TRBD2 NA TRBV5-1 CASSLEWRGTGELFF TGCGCCAGCAGCTTGGAGTGGCGGGGGACCGGGGAGCTGTTTTTT
TRBJ1-2 NA NA TRBV10-2 CASSHRDIRYGYTF TGCGCCAGCAGTCACCGGGACATTCGCTATGGCTACACCTTC
TRBJ1-2 NA NA TRBV5-8 CASSWPLRRARYGYTF TGTGCCAGCAGCTGGCCGTTGAGGAGGGCCCGCTATGGCTACACCTTC
TRBJ1-2 NA NA TRBV5-4 CASSLQQKKNYGYTF TGTGCCAGCAGCTTACAACAGAAAAAAAACTATGGCTACACCTTC
TRBJ2-3 TRBD2 once TRBV15 CATSSGRDYPLSTQYF TGTGCCACCAGCAGCGGCCGGGACTACCCCCTCAGTACGCAGTATTTT
TRBJ1-1 NA once TRBV30 CAWSVPPGFATEAFF TGTGCCTGGAGTGTCCCCCCGGGGTTTGCCACTGAAGCTTTCTTT
TRBJ1-4 NA NA TRBV9 CASSVDGRVGQGEKLFF TGTGCCAGCAGCGTAGACGGTCGAGTTGGGCAGGGTGAAAAACTGTTTTTT
TRBJ1-1 NA NA TRBV28 CASSPQTVMNTEAFF TGTGCCAGCAGTCCACAGACAGTTATGAACACTGAAGCTTTCTTT
TRBJ2-1 TRBD2 NA TRBV4-3 CASSERGGENNEQFF TGCGCCAGCAGCGAACGGGGGGGCGAGAACAATGAGCAGTTCTTC
TRBJ2-7 TRBD2 NA TRBV27 CASSFKGVKRGGEQYF TGTGCCAGCAGTTTTAAAGGGGTGAAGCGGGGTGGTGAGCAGTACTTC
TRBJ2-3 NA NA TRBV28 CASSSEERVGDTQYF TGTGCCAGCAGTTCAGAGGAGAGGGTGGGGGATACGCAGTATTTT
TRBJ2-7 NA once TRBV14 CASSSRANSSYEQYF TGTGCCAGCAGCTCGCGGGCCAACAGCTCCTACGAGCAGTACTTC
TRBJ1-1 NA few TRBV29-1 CSARGRDNDWNTEAFF TGCAGCGCAAGGGGCCGGGACAACGATTGGAACACTGAAGCTTTCTTT
TRBJ1-2 TRBD1 NA TRBV16 CASSQFRDRTANYGYTF TGTGCCAGCAGCCAATTTCGGGACAGGACGGCTAACTATGGCTACACCTTC
TRBJ2-1 NA NA TRBV9 CASSVDRGSQFF TGTGCCAGCAGCGTAGATCGGGGTTCGCAGTTCTTC
TRBJ2-3 NA NA TRBV15 CATSLFSENTRSSTQYF TGTGCCACCAGTTTATTTTCGGAGAATACGCGGAGTAGTACGCAGTATTTT
TRBJ2-7 TRBD1 once TRBV4-1 CASSQDGTGTIYEQYF TGCGCCAGCAGCCAGGACGGGACAGGGACCATCTACGAGCAGTACTTC
TRBJ1-6 NA NA TRBV15 CATSRRRANSPLHF TGTGCCACCAGCAGACGCAGGGCCAATTCACCCCTCCACTTT
TRBJ2-3 NA once TRBV4-1 CASSSQPSTDTQYF TGCGCCAGCAGCTCACAGCCTAGCACAGATACGCAGTATTTT
TRBJ1-2 NA once TRBV27 CASSFAQTYGYTF TGTGCCAGCAGTTTTGCACAGACCTATGGCTACACCTTC
TRBJ2-7 NA NA TRBV6-5 CASSSGGAVYEQYF TGTGCCAGCAGTTCTGGGGGGGCGGTCTACGAGCAGTACTTC
TRBJ2-3 TRBD2 NA TRBV25-1 CASSRTSGGVKSTDTQYF TGTGCCAGCTCCCGGACTAGCGGGGGGGTCAAGAGCACAGATACGCAGTATTTT
TRBJ1-2 NA NA TRBV5-1 CASSLVPRGGDYGYTF TGCGCCAGCAGCTTGGTGCCCCGGGGGGGGGATTATGGCTACACCTTC
TRBJ1-2 NA NA TRBV4-1 CASSQVRRGDNYGYTF TGCGCCAGCAGCCAAGTCAGGAGGGGAGATAACTATGGCTACACCTTC
TRBJ2-1 TRBD1 once TRBV6-1 CASSARGLDSYNEQFF TGTGCCAGCAGTGCCAGGGGGCTGGACAGCTACAATGAGCAGTTCTTC
TRBJ2-3 TRBD2 NA TRBV11-2 CASSLEVASGDTDTQYF TGTGCCAGCAGCTTAGAAGTCGCTAGCGGGGACACAGATACGCAGTATTTT
TRBJ1-5 TRBD1 few TRBV7-6 CASSSSVGTDNQPQHF TGTGCCAGCAGCTCCTCCGTCGGGACAGACAATCAGCCCCAGCATTTT
TRBJ1-1 TRBD1 NA TRBV19 CASSTNRGFTEAFF TGTGCCAGTAGTACTAACAGGGGATTCACTGAAGCTTTCTTT
TRBJ2-3 NA NA TRBV7-2 CASSLVGTDTQYF TGTGCCAGCAGCTTAGTCGGCACAGATACGCAGTATTTT
TRBJ1-2 TRBD1 NA TRBV9 CASSVGDRGAYYGYTF TGTGCCAGCAGCGTAGGTGACAGGGGAGCGTACTATGGCTACACCTTC
TRBJ1-2 TRBD1 NA TRBV5-6 CASTHAPGQGRSYGYTF TGTGCCAGCACTCACGCCCCGGGACAGGGTCGGAGCTATGGCTACACCTTC
TRBJ1-1 NA NA TRBV18 CASSPPTDRPPSTNTEAFF TGTGCCAGCTCACCTCCTACAGATAGGCCCCCATCCACGAACACTGAAGCTTTCTTT
TRBJ2-7 NA NA TRBV28 CASSLGRDTVGYEQYF TGTGCCAGCAGTTTGGGCCGGGACACGGTTGGATACGAGCAGTACTTC
TRBJ2-1 NA NA TRBV7-6 CASMPLGGVYNEQFF TGTGCCAGCATGCCTTTGGGGGGAGTCTACAATGAGCAGTTCTTC
TRBJ2-5 TRBD1 NA TRBV29-1 CSFGTARYQETQYF TGCAGCTTTGGGACAGCGAGGTACCAAGAGACCCAGTACTTC
TRBJ2-1 NA once TRBV4-1 CASSQVYSASDPSGVCEQFF TGCGCCAGCAGCCAAGTGTATTCGGCTAGTGATCCCTCGGGGGTGTGTGAGCAGTTCTTC
TRBJ2-2 NA NA TRBV9 CASSPLGGPAGELFF TGTGCCAGCAGCCCCCTTGGAGGGCCAGCCGGGGAGCTGTTTTTT
TRBJ2-3 TRBD1 NA TRBV5-1 CASSPRDRGTDTQYF TGCGCCAGCAGCCCCCGGGACAGGGGAACAGATACGCAGTATTTT
TRBJ1-2 TRBD1 few TRBV10-3 CAISFSVGQGYGYTF TGTGCCATCAGTTTCTCGGTGGGACAGGGGTATGGCTACACCTTC
TRBJ1-1 TRBD1 NA TRBV4-1 CASSQRSDRVKNTEAFF TGCGCCAGCAGCCAAAGGTCGGACAGGGTCAAAAACACTGAAGCTTTCTTT
TRBJ1-5 NA NA TRBV6-8 CASETGRDQPQHF TGTGCCAGCGAAACAGGGAGGGATCAGCCCCAGCATTTT